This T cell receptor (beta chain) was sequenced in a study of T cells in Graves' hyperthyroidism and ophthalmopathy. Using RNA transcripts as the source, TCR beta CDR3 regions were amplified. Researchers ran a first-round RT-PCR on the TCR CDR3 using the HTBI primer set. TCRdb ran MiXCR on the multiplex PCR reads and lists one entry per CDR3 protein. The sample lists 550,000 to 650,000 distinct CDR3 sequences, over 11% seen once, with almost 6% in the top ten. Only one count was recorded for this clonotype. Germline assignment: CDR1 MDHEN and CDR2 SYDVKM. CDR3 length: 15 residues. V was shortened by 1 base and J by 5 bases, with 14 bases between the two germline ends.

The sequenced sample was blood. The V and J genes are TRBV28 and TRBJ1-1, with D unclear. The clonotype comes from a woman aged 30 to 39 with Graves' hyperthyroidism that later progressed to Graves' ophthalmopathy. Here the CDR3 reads CASSLFPSGSTEAFF. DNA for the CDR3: TGTGCCAGCAGTTTATTTCCTAGCGGGAGTACTGAAGCTTTCTTT.